The 20 T cell receptor beta chains listed next were all sequenced from one sample in a study of cytomegalovirus exposure and HLA in healthy donors. The PCR was carried out with 60 Vbeta primers and 13 Jbeta primers. Repertoires were generated with immunoSEQ multiplex PCR, while TCRdb's copy carries only in-frame clones and drops some. This table holds some 57,000 clones, roughly 75% found once. Specimen: PBMCs. Receptors originate from a woman in her 30s in good health and CMV-seronegative.

The genes are TRBV7-9 and TRBJ1-6; 8 nucleotides line up with TRBD1. Germline lookup yields CDR1 SEHNR and CDR2 FQNEAQ (reference sequence). The CDR3 has 18 amino acids. J lost 7 bases, V lost 5 bases, and 16 bases had no gene match. The CDR3, as DNA: TGTGCCAGCAGCCTGCGGACAGGGAGGGGCTCGGTAAATTCACCCCTCCACTTT. This sequence encodes CASSLRTGRGSVNSPLHF.

The chain carries TRBV6-6 and TRBJ1-3, with TRBD1 matching 7 bases. CDR1 and CDR2 (germline): MNHNY, SVGAGI (reference sequence). The junction had 4 bases not matched to a gene; V was cut back by 2 bases and J by 0 bases. The CDR3 has 16 residues. This CDR3 is CASSYPRQGSGNTIYF. CDR3 bases: TGTGCCAGCAGTTACCCCAGACAGGGCTCTGGAAACACCATATATTTT.

A few counts support this clone. This chain uses TRBV19 with TRBJ2-3, with 11 bases lining up with TRBD1. The germline gives CDR1 LNHDA, CDR2 SQIVND (reference sequence). Trimming cost V 6 bases and J 3 bases; bases outside gene matches: 8. The length of the CDR3 is 16 residues. The DNA for the CDR3 is TGTGCCAGTAGCCCATGGACAGGGGGCAGTACAGATACGCAGTATTTT. It translates to CASSPWTGGSTDTQYF.

V usage is TRBV18 and J usage is TRBJ1-2; 7 bases are a match to TRBD1. Per germline, CDR1 KGHSH and CDR2 LQKENI. This CDR3 contains 14 residues. V shed 3 bases and J 6 bases; nucleotides not matched to a gene: 7. CDR3 coding DNA: TGTGCCAGCTCACCCCTCGACAGGGCGGATGGCTACACCTTC. Encoded protein: CASSPLDRADGYTF. Looking up the rest from reference TRBV18 and TRBJ1-2 gives the full variable domain: NAGVMQNPRHLVRRRGQEARLRCSPMKGHSHVYWYRQLPEEGLKFMVYLQKENIIDESGMPKERFSAEFPKEGPSILRIQQVVRGDSAAYFCASSPLDRADGYTFGSGTRLTVV.

This clone came up a few times. The junction does not match germline at one end; this may be a read error. The CDR3 loop is CASSYSGRSNEKLFF. CDR3 nucleotide sequence: TGTGCCAGCAGCTACTCAGGGAGGTCTAATGAAAAGCTGTTTTTT. The J gene is TRBJ1-4, the V gene TRBV6-5; a weak D match, TRBD1 (5 bases). CDR3 length equals 15 residues. CDR1 is MNHEY, CDR2 SVGAGI, per germline.

This clone was observed a handful of times. The V gene is TRBV7-9, the J gene TRBJ2-5; 9 nucleotides agree with TRBD1. This CDR3 region has 16 residues. V lost 5 bases and J lost 2; bases outside the gene matches: 9. The V gene's germline CDR1 is SEHNR and CDR2 FQNEAQ (reference sequence). The CDR3 region is CASSARDRERQETQYF. CDR3 sequence (DNA): TGTGCCAGCAGCGCCCGGGACAGGGAACGGCAAGAGACCCAGTACTTC.

The rearrangement links TRBV28 to TRBJ2-5; 7 bases map to TRBD1. Per the germline V gene, CDR1 is MDHEN and CDR2 is SYDVKM. CDR3 length: 15 residues. The ends lost 6 bases at V and 0 bases at J; junction bases unmatched: 7. The CDR3 sequence is CASSREGAYQETQYF. The CDR3 DNA follows: TGTGCCAGCAGCCGCGAGGGGGCGTACCAAGAGACCCAGTACTTC.

This chain uses TRBV5-4 with TRBJ2-5, with 10 positions matching TRBD1. The CDR3 extends over 15 amino acids. V lost 4 bases to trimming and J lost 4 bases; unmatched junction nucleotides: 7. In germline, CDR1 is SGHNT, CDR2 YYREEE (reference sequence). The DNA for the CDR3 is TGTGCCAGCAGCCCGACAGGGGGCCCACGAGAGACCCAGTACTTC. Its protein is CASSPTGGPRETQYF.

The chain carries TRBV18 and TRBJ2-1; the D is unclear. V was shortened by 2 bases and J by 4 bases, with 9 bases between the two germline ends. The CDR3 is 14 residues long. In germline, CDR1 is KGHSH, CDR2 LQKENI. The CDR3 DNA follows: TGTGCCAGCTCACCATCGACTGGTTACAATGAGCAGTTCTTC. Its protein is CASSPSTGYNEQFF.

J is TRBJ1-3 and V is TRBV6-5; a possible D gene is TRBD1 (6 bases). The ends were cut back, 7 bases at V and 2 bases at J, with 12 bases in the middle. Germline lookup yields CDR1 MNHEY and CDR2 SVGAGI. The CDR3 is 14 amino acids. CDR3 loop: CASTPTGAGNTIYF. CDR3 DNA sequence: TGTGCCAGCACCCCGACAGGCGCTGGAAACACCATATATTTT.

V usage is TRBV7-9 and J usage is TRBJ2-3, with a tentative D call TRBD1 (6 bases). CDR1 is SEHNR and CDR2 is FQNEAQ in the germline V gene (reference sequence). V shed 6 bases and J shed 2 bases, with 12 bases lying between them. The CDR3 loop spans 14 amino acids. The CDR3 is CASRAQGITDTQYF. CDR3 DNA: TGTGCCAGCAGGGCACAGGGAATCACAGATACGCAGTATTTT.

This clone was seen once. The rearrangement joins TRBV14 to TRBJ2-1; 9 bases are a match to TRBD2. J lost 5 bases, V lost 5 bases, and 10 bases had no gene match. This CDR3 has 16 amino acids. CDR1 is SGHDN and CDR2 is FVKESK in the germline V gene. CDR3 DNA sequence: TGTGCCAGCAGCTCTTTAGCGGGAGTTTTCAACAATGAGCAGTTCTTC. Translated, it gives CASSSLAGVFNNEQFF.

The gene calls are TRBV5-5 and TRBJ1-4; weak D call: TRBD1 (5 bases). Per the germline V gene, CDR1 is SGHKS and CDR2 is YYEKEE (reference sequence). The CDR3 consists of 16 residues. V lost 0 bases and J 0 bases, leaving 9 bases between the germline ends. The CDR3 protein is CASSLEGVATNEKLFF. CDR3 nucleotide sequence: TGTGCCAGCAGCTTGGAAGGGGTTGCAACTAATGAAAAACTGTTTTTT.

The V and J genes are TRBV6-6 and TRBJ2-1, with no clear D. V lost 7 bases to trimming and J lost 5 bases, with 15 bases between them. The CDR3 consists of 14 residues. Germline values: CDR1 MNHNY, CDR2 SVGAGI (reference sequence). The CDR3 loop reads CASIKPGFDNEQFF. As DNA, the CDR3 is TGTGCCAGCATCAAACCGGGTTTTGACAATGAGCAGTTCTTC.

This clone came up a few times. One junction end disagrees with the germline gene, perhaps due to a read error. The sample has other DNA sequences that encode this CDR3 too. The chain employs TRBV7-9 and TRBJ2-7; 7 bases fit TRBD2. Germline V CDR1 and CDR2: SEHNR, FQNEAQ (reference sequence). The CDR3 contains 13 residues. The CDR3 is CSSRSGLAYEQYF. In nucleotides, the CDR3 is TGTTCCAGCAGAAGCGGACTAGCCTACGAGCAGTACTTC.

The V call is TRBV28, the J call TRBJ2-7, with TRBD1 identical over 10 bases. Germline V lookup: CDR1 MDHEN, CDR2 SYDVKM. CDR3 length equals 15 residues. V dropped 4 bases and J dropped 7; count of bases not matched to a gene: 10. CDR3 amino acids: CASSSPGTGAKEQYF. CDR3 in DNA: TGTGCCAGCAGTTCACCCGGGACAGGGGCGAAAGAGCAGTACTTC.

A few counts support this clone. The rearrangement uses TRBV18 and TRBJ2-3; 11 nucleotides align to TRBD2. This CDR3 comprises 18 residues. The germline CDR1 and CDR2 sequences are KGHSH and LQKENI. The V gene end was trimmed by 3 bases and the J gene end by 2 bases; junction bases not matched to a gene: 10. For the CDR3, the DNA is TGTGCCAGCTCACCGGTAGCGGGAGGGCCGGGGGACACAGATACGCAGTATTTT. This gives the protein CASSPVAGGPGDTDTQYF.

The chain links TRBV29-1 to TRBJ1-1, with 7 bases fitting TRBD1. Unmatched junction bases numbered 9, after V lost 6 bases and J lost 11 bases. Germline CDR1 SQVTM, CDR2 ANQGSEA. This CDR3 has 11 residues. CDR3 loop: CSVLRGRSAFF. The CDR3 DNA reads TGCAGCGTGCTCAGGGGGAGGAGCGCTTTCTTT.

This chain connects TRBV14 to TRBJ2-1, with a weak D call TRBD2 (5 bases). This CDR3 is 16 amino acids long. Germline CDR1 is SGHDN and CDR2 is FVKESK. V lost 4 bases and J lost 10, with 23 bases in between. The CDR3 here is CASSPMGSGLLGEQFF. For the CDR3, the DNA is TGTGCCAGCAGCCCAATGGGGAGCGGCCTCCTTGGGGAGCAGTTCTTC.

The chain has TRBV6-6 and TRBJ2-7; D might be TRBD1 (5 bases). Germline CDR1 MNHNY, CDR2 SVGAGI (reference sequence). CDR3 length: 15 residues. Between the trimmed V and J ends, which lost 5 bases and 0 bases, there was a span of 14 bases. The CDR3: CASSPRQGGSYEQYF. The CDR3 DNA follows: TGTGCCAGCAGTCCCCGGCAGGGTGGCTCCTACGAGCAGTACTTC.